These 10 T cell receptor beta chains were all obtained from the same sample, sequenced in a study of technical replicates of blood from a handful of donors. Libraries were prepared by immunoSEQ multiplex PCR; TCRdb keeps only in-frame clonotypes and omits some of them. The sample has 76,000 or so clones; approximately 86% are singletons. Sequenced input: PBMCs. These receptors all come from a human donor in good health. Some clones in this sample may be carry-over from other donors' samples.

This clone was seen once. The chain has TRBV6-5 and TRBJ2-7; 8 bases match TRBD1. The junction had 5 bases not matched to a gene; V was cut back by 4 bases and J by 3 bases. The CDR3 length is 14 residues. The germline V gene encodes CDR1 MNHEY and CDR2 SVGAGI. The CDR3 DNA sequence: TGTGCCAGCAGTTCCCGACAGGGGAGCTACGAGCAGTACTTC. Its translation is CASSSRQGSYEQYF.

The J gene is TRBJ2-1, the V gene TRBV5-4; 14 bases line up with TRBD2. Trimming took 4 bases from V and 9 from J; bases not matched to a gene: 9. The CDR3 runs to 16 residues. Germline CDR1 and CDR2: SGHNT and YYREEE (reference sequence). This CDR3 reads CASSMGGLAGVGEQFF. The CDR3 DNA follows: TGTGCCAGCAGCATGGGGGGACTAGCGGGAGTTGGTGAGCAGTTCTTC.

CDR3 in amino acids: CASSNRDILDPFF. CDR3 bases: TGTGCCAGCAGTAACCGGGACATACTGGATCCTTTCTTT. V gene TRBV6-5 combines with J gene TRBJ1-1, with D possibly being TRBD1 (6 bases). Germline CDR1 MNHEY, CDR2 SVGAGI. This CDR3 comprises 13 residues. V lost 5 bases and J 12 bases, leaving 19 bases between the germline ends.

This chain joins TRBV10-2 and TRBJ2-7; 9 bases agree with TRBD1. Germline V CDR1 and CDR2: WSHSY, SAAADI. This CDR3 contains 19 residues. The ends lost 1 base at V and 0 bases at J; junction bases unmatched: 13. The CDR3 sequence: CASSEWGQGGRPSSYEQYF. CDR3 sequence (DNA): TGCGCCAGCAGTGAGTGGGGACAGGGTGGCCGTCCGAGCTCCTACGAGCAGTACTTC.

The count of this clone is one. The J gene is TRBJ2-7, the V gene TRBV5-1; D is uncertain. Deletions cut 4 bases from V and 1 base from J, with 9 bases between. Germline V gene data show CDR1 as SGHRS and CDR2 as YFSETQ. The CDR3 length is 13 residues. The CDR3 is CASSIAFSYEQYF. The DNA for the CDR3 is TGCGCCAGCAGCATAGCTTTTTCCTACGAGCAGTACTTC.

The genes are TRBV5-4 and TRBJ2-3, with 15 bases aligning to TRBD2. J was trimmed by 3 bases and V by 4 bases; bases with no gene match: 0. Germline V gene lookup returns CDR1 SGHNT and CDR2 YYREEE (reference sequence). The CDR3 sequence is 15 residues long. DNA for the CDR3: TGTGCCAGCAGCGGGACTAGCGGGGGGACAGATACGCAGTATTTT. Translated: CASSGTSGGTDTQYF.

This chain joins TRBV14 and TRBJ1-3; D gene unclear. This CDR3 spans 14 amino acids. V lost 3 bases and J 0 bases, leaving 6 bases between the germline ends. Germline V gene data show CDR1 as SGHDN and CDR2 as FVKESK. CDR3 sequence reads: CASSQTASGNTIYF. The CDR3 coding sequence is TGTGCCAGCAGCCAGACTGCCTCTGGAAACACCATATATTTT.

CDR3: CASSLGLAGGEQFF. The CDR3 DNA reads as TGTGCCAGCAGCTTAGGTCTAGCGGGAGGTGAGCAGTTCTTC. The chain employs TRBV7-2 and TRBJ2-1; 11 positions match TRBD2. Germline CDR1 reads SGHTA; CDR2 reads FQGNSA. Unmatched junction bases numbered 2, after V lost 1 base and J lost 9 bases. CDR3 length: 14 residues.

The V and J genes are TRBV5-1 and TRBJ2-7, with D maybe TRBD1 (6 bases). Trimming pared 4 bases from V and 0 bases from J, leaving 11 bases between. The CDR3 sequence is 14 residues long. Germline assignment: CDR1 SGHRS and CDR2 YFSETQ. The CDR3 is CASSGTTFSYEQYF. The CDR3 DNA sequence: TGCGCCAGCAGCGGGACAACGTTCTCCTACGAGCAGTACTTC. Filled out from reference TRBV5-1 and TRBJ2-7, the complete variable domain reads KAGVTQTPRYLIKTRGQQVTLSCSPISGHRSVSWYQQTPGQGLQFLFEYFSETQRNKGNFPGRFSGRQFSNSRSEMNVSTLELGDSALYLCASSGTTFSYEQYFGPGTRLTVT.

The rearrangement uses TRBV23-1 and TRBJ2-2; TRBD1 might be the D (6 bases). TRBV23-1 qualifies as an ORF whose function is uncertain. The ends were cut back, 3 bases at V and 2 bases at J, with 10 bases in the middle. This CDR3 is built from 15 residues. This CDR3 is CASSHGDTNTGELFF. The CDR3 DNA sequence: TGCGCCAGCAGTCACGGGGACACCAACACCGGGGAGCTGTTTTTT.